Each of the 3 T cell receptor beta chains below was sequenced from the same sample in a study of tumor and adjacent non-tumor tissue in lung cancer. Three rounds of nested PCR, following a modified ARM-PCR protocol, produced the TCRbeta library. TCRdb fed the multiplex PCR reads into MiXCR, producing one record per CDR3 protein. The sample consists of 100,000 or so distinct CDR3 sequences, roughly 60% of them appearing once. No cell sorting was done before RNA was extracted from the tissue. This non-tumor lung sample came from over 3 cm beyond the tumor edge. The sample comprised distant non-tumor lung tissue. Every receptor here comes from a man younger than 40 with non-small cell lung cancer.

A remark on this clonotype: One junction end does not reproduce the germline sequence, and a read error may be involved. The V gene is TRBV6-1, the J gene TRBJ1-2, with D unresolved. CDR1 and CDR2 from the germline V gene are MNHNS and SASEGT. The CDR3 contains 15 residues. The CDR3 DNA follows: TGTCCCAGCAGTGAAGCCTCCGGGGTACTCTATGGCTACACCTTC. Translated, it gives CPSSEASGVLYGYTF.

Details on this clonotype: The junction departs from germline at one end; a sequencing error may be responsible. The V call is TRBV5-4, the J call TRBJ1-2, with D possibly TRBD1 on 5 matching bases. The CDR3 has 15 amino acids. CDR1 and CDR2 from the germline V gene are SGHNT and YYREEE (reference sequence). Written as DNA, the CDR3 is TGTGCCAGCAGCTTGGCCCGGGGGGTGGGCTATGCCTACACCTTC. Protein product: CASSLARGVGYAYTF.

In regard to this clonotype: This may be a read error, as it is one base from a much larger clone. The chain is built from TRBV4-1 and TRBJ2-7; D unclear. Germline V lookup: CDR1 MGHRA, CDR2 YSYEKL. This CDR3 is built from 13 residues. The CDR3: CASRKDTTYEHYF. In DNA, the CDR3 is TGCGCCAGCAGGAAAGACACGACCTACGAGCACTACTTC.